At least ten counts were recorded for the clone carrying this T cell receptor (beta chain). Its antigen is still unknown. The sample belongs to a study of read filtering for tumor transcriptome and immune sequencing. Study details: Mean patient age was approximately 66 years, range roughly 45 to 85; some 17 male, 14 female. R-ISS stage counts were under ten for I, approximately 15 for II, roughly seven for III. RNA-seq yielded only about 85 to 1273 TCR reads, IR-seq about 3.5 to 10.27 million. The study's findings and limits: Correlation between methods rose after single-read clonotypes were removed.

From roughly 0.4 ug of RNA, a library with molecular barcoded alpha/delta and beta/gamma adaptors was made. One entry per CDR3 protein, called by TCRdb with MiXCR from the reads. The table shows 40,000 or so distinct CDR3 sequences, with around 15% occurring only once. The ends lost 1 base at V and 5 bases at J; junction bases unmatched: 4. The CDR3 loop spans 14 amino acids. Germline CDR1 reads SGHVS; CDR2 reads FNYEAQ. The specimen sequenced was a population of CD138-negative cells sorted from bone marrow. This receptor was taken from a donor aged 40 or over with multiple myeloma. V usage is TRBV7-6 and J usage is TRBJ2-5, with 7 positions matching TRBD2. DNA for the CDR3: TGTGCCAGCAGCTTAGGGGGGGGGTTCGAGACCCAGTACTTC. Translated: CASSLGGGFETQYF.